This T cell receptor (beta chain) was recorded in a study of T cell clonality in common variable immunodeficiency. General study results and limits: Compared with controls, CVID subjects had fewer shared TCRbeta clones. Common variable immunodeficiency TCR beta sequences reportedly had fewer deletions and N-nucleotide insertions.

This clone was observed many times. Antigen unknown. Sequenced by immunoSEQ multiplex PCR; TCRdb stores in-frame clones only, minus some. The data show over 30,000 clones, with none appearing a single time. The clonotype was recovered from a human donor with common variable immunodeficiency. The sample consisted of peripheral blood mononuclear cells.

The part of the CDR3 DNA that was read is TGTGCCTGTCGAGGCGGGGGCCCCTACGAG. It is translated as CACRGGGPYE. In full, the CDR3 is CACRGGGPYEQYF. The V gene is TRBV30, the J gene TRBJ2-7, with D possibly being TRBD2 (7 bases). The observed sequence ends 3 residues before the CDR3 terminus, with the missing tail filled in from the germline J gene. This CDR3 is built from 13 residues. V was pared by 6 bases and J by 2 bases, with 14 bases between. CDR1 and CDR2 (germline): GTSNPN, SVGIG (reference sequence).